This T cell receptor (beta chain) was documented in a study of blood T cells in healthy people across ages. From germline, CDR1 is SGHRS and CDR2 YFSETQ. This CDR3 region has 14 residues. Primers used in a second PCR of roughly 6 to 12 cycles were a sample-barcoded 5' primer and a J-beta primer mix. From the 5' RACE reads, TCRdb called clonotypes with MiXCR, one entry per CDR3 protein. This table has about a million distinct CDR3 sequences, roughly half appearing once. Material for sequencing was blood. This sequence joins TRBV5-1 and TRBJ2-7; D not certain. TRBJ2-5 explains the end of the DNA better; the J call may be wrong. The sequence derives from a woman between 55 and 75 years old in good health. CDR3 protein: CASSRMVAAETQYF. CDR3 sequence (DNA): TGCGCCAGCAGCAGGATGGTAGCAGCGGAGACCCAGTACTTC.